What follows is one T cell receptor beta chain and its context. These data come from a study of T cell changes during pregnancy in multiple sclerosis. TCRdb keeps only in-frame clones here, not all; method: immunoSEQ multiplex PCR. The profile shows over 70,000 clones, roughly 94% of them singletons. CDR1 SGHDT and CDR2 YYEEEE come from the germline V gene. Deletions cut 2 bases from V and 3 bases from J, with 17 bases between. The CDR3 extends over 16 amino acids. This chain links TRBV5-6 with TRBJ1-1; unclear D gene. This receptor was obtained from a female donor with multiple sclerosis, enrolled in a pregnancy study. The sample in question was peripheral blood, obtained in the third trimester of pregnancy. The DNA for the CDR3 is TGTGCCAGCAGCTTTCGCGGGGTGCAATCCGACACTGAAGCTTTCTTT. Translated, it gives CASSFRGVQSDTEAFF.